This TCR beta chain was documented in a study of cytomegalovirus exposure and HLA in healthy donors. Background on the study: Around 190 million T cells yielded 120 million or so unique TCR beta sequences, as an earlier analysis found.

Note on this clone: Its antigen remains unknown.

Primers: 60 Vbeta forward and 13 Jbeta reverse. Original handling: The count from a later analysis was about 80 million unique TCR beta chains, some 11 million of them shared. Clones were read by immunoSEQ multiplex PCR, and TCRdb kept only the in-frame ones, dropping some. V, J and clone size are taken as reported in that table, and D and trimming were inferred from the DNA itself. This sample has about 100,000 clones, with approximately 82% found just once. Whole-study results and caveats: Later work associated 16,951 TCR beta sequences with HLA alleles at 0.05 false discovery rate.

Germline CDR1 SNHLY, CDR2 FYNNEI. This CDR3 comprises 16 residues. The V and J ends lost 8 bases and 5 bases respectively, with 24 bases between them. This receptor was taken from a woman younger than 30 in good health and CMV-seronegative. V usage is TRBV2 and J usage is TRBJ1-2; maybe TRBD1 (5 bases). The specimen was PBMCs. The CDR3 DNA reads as TGTGCCAGCGCCAGGGCCCTCAAATCCACTGCTTATGGCTACACCTTC. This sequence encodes CASARALKSTAYGYTF.